This entry describes one T cell receptor beta chain. Its antigen is still unknown. Expansion of antigen-specific CD4+ T cells with viral peptide pools was carried out by the ViraFEST assay before sequencing. On day 10 of culture, CD4+ T cells were separated out. Participants received two doses of either the BNT162b2 or mRNA-1273 vaccine. The entry originates in a study of vaccination effects on CD4 cells after COVID-19. The CDR3 loop spans 17 amino acids. The germline gives CDR1 KGHSH, CDR2 LQKENI. V dropped 1 base and J dropped 0; count of bases not matched to a gene: 3. This table comes from immunoSEQ multiplex PCR, and its TCRdb copy is limited to in-frame clones, with some not included. The sample holds about 27,000 clones, roughly four fifths seen once.

The sample here was CD4+ T cells from PBMCs cultured with HCoV-NL63 spike peptides, taken after COVID-19 vaccination. This TCR was recovered from a human donor who received a COVID-19 vaccine. Some clones in this sample may be carry-over from other donors' samples. This sequence joins TRBV18 and TRBJ2-3; 11 bases match TRBD2. The CDR3 region has the DNA TGTGCCAGCTCACCACGTCGACTAGCGGGGAGCACAGATACGCAGTATTTT. It is translated as CASSPRRLAGSTDTQYF.